A single sample is the source of the 7 T cell receptor beta chains below, sequenced in a study of CD8+CD57+ T cells in acquired aplastic anemia. Genomic DNA, serving as template, underwent TCR beta VDJ and CDR3 profiling. One entry per CDR3 protein, called by TCRdb with MiXCR from the reads. The repertoire holds about 270,000 distinct CDR3 sequences, 45% to 70% seen once, with 6.5% to 10% in the top ten. The sample taken for sequencing was sorted CD4+, CD8+, or CD8+CD57+ T cells (not recorded which) from PBMCs. The source of these receptors is a human donor with severe aplastic anemia or a healthy control (not recorded which).

This clonotype was recorded many times. The chain employs TRBV12-5 and TRBJ2-3, with D uncertain. Germline V gene sequence: CDR1 LGHNT, CDR2 FRNRAP. V was cut by 0 bases and J by 2 bases, with 6 bases left in between. This CDR3 contains 14 residues. The CDR3 nucleotides are TGTGCTAGTGGTTTGGTCGTCTACACAGATACGCAGTATTTT. As protein: CASGLVVYTDTQYF. The full variable domain, in which reference TRBV12-5 and TRBJ2-3 provide the parts outside the CDR3, is DARVTQTPRHKVTEMGQEVTMRCQPILGHNTVFWYRQTMMQGLELLAYFRNRAPLDDSGMPKDRFSAEMPDATLATLKIQPSEPRDSAVYFCASGLVVYTDTQYFGPGTRLTVL.

Regarding this clonotype: Germline is not matched at one junction end, which may reflect a read error. This chain links TRBV5-1 with TRBJ2-1; 10 bases line up with TRBD2. The CDR3 extends over 13 amino acids. Germline V gene lookup returns CDR1 SGHRS and CDR2 YFSETQ. DNA of the CDR3: TGCGCCAGCAGCGGGACACCGGGACTAGCGAGTGCCTTC. This gives the protein CASSGTPGLASAF.

The rearrangement joins TRBV7-2 to TRBJ2-7, with D perhaps matching TRBD1 or TRBD2 (5 bases each). CDR3 length equals 15 residues. The ends were cut back, 1 base at V and 3 bases at J, with 13 bases in the middle. Germline V gives CDR1 SGHTA, CDR2 FQGNSA. The DNA for the CDR3 is TGTGCCAGCAGCTTAGAGGGACGGCTTGGCTACGAGCAGTACTTC. It codes for CASSLEGRLGYEQYF.

This clonotype was counted many times. The CDR3, as DNA: TGTGCCAGCAGCGCAGGGACCTACAATGAGCAGTTCTTC. Residues: CASSAGTYNEQFF. V usage is TRBV9 and J usage is TRBJ2-1; tentatively, D is TRBD1 (5 bases). V was shortened by 3 bases and J by 2 bases, with 6 bases between the two germline ends. The CDR3 has 13 residues. Germline CDR1 and CDR2: SGDLS and YYNGEE.

There are many counts of this clonotype. The V gene is TRBV9, the J gene TRBJ2-7, with TRBD1 identical over 9 bases. V lost 3 bases and J lost 5; bases outside the gene matches: 6. The CDR3 covers 14 residues. Per germline, CDR1 SGDLS and CDR2 YYNGEE. The CDR3 spells CASSGWTGEDEQYF. In nucleotides, the CDR3 is TGTGCCAGCAGCGGATGGACAGGGGAGGACGAGCAGTACTTC.

This clonotype has ten or more counts. J is TRBJ1-1 and V is TRBV5-1; no definite D call. The CDR3 loop spans 14 amino acids. CDR1 and CDR2 from the germline V gene are SGHRS and YFSETQ. The V end was cut by 0 bases, the J end by 3 bases, with 9 bases between. Written as DNA, the CDR3 is TGCGCCAGCAGCTTGGCTAAGGCGGACACTGAAGCTTTCTTT. Translating it yields CASSLAKADTEAFF.

The chain links TRBV19 to TRBJ1-2; 7 bases are shared with TRBD1. The CDR3 runs 11 residues. Germline V gene data show CDR1 as LNHDA and CDR2 as SQIVND (reference sequence). Trimming cost V 6 bases and J 6 bases; bases outside gene matches: 1. The DNA of the CDR3 is TGTGCCAGTAGGCAGGGGGATGGCTACACCTTC. Its translation: CASRQGDGYTF.